This T cell receptor (beta chain) was sequenced for a study of T-cell memory formation after mild COVID-19. Study results and limitations: Later expanders leaned toward CD4+, whereas clones contracting from day 15 to 85 were balanced CD4/CD8.

One entry per CDR3 protein results from TCRdb running MiXCR on the 5' RACE reads. The sample holds about 340,000 distinct CDR3 sequences; around 15% are singletons and the top ten take under 25%. From germline, CDR1 is MNHEY and CDR2 SMNVEV (reference sequence). With 7 bases removed from V and 3 bases from J, the gap between germline ends came to 10 bases. CDR3 size: 14 residues. This clonotype was observed a handful of times. Its antigen is still unknown. The V call is TRBV27, the J call TRBJ1-6; D unresolved. This receptor was taken from a man in his late teens or twenties who had mild COVID-19 (a few samples of this study predate the infection). Cell type and time point are not known. Specimen: PBMCs or a T cell subset sorted from them (not recorded which). This CDR3 reads CASTPQFYNSPLHF. DNA of the CDR3: TGTGCCAGCACTCCCCAATTCTATAATTCACCCCTCCACTTT.